The 18 T cell receptor beta chains below come from one sample, sequenced in a study of cytomegalovirus exposure and HLA in healthy donors. Primers included in the PCR were 60 Vbeta and 13 Jbeta primers. Measured with immunoSEQ multiplex PCR; TCRdb has only the in-frame clones, and not every one. The table shows 65,000 to 70,000 clones, with around 74% occurring only once. The sequenced sample consisted of PBMCs. The origin of the receptors is a woman in her thirties in good health and CMV-seropositive.

The chain recombines TRBV7-8 with TRBJ2-7; 13 positions agree with TRBD2. This CDR3 comprises 19 residues. Unmatched junction bases numbered 10, after V lost 1 base and J lost 1 base. In germline, CDR1 is SGHVS, CDR2 FQNEAQ. DNA of the CDR3: TGTGCCAGCAGCTTAGTCTCACTAGCGGGAGGGCCGATATCCTACGAGCAGTACTTC. Encoded protein: CASSLVSLAGGPISYEQYF.

In its sample, this clone was seen a few times. V usage is TRBV6-1 and J usage is TRBJ1-3; tentative D call: TRBD1 (5 bases). The CDR3 extends over 16 amino acids. Germline CDR1 is MNHNS and CDR2 is SASEGT. Trimming left V 1 base short and J 2 bases short, with 12 bases between. CDR3 loop: CASSEGGAGAGNTIYF. Written as DNA, the CDR3 is TGTGCCAGCAGTGAAGGGGGAGCGGGGGCTGGAAACACCATATATTTT.

CDR3 sequence reads: CASSLEASRRMYQETQYF. The DNA of the CDR3 is TGCGCCAGCAGCTTGGAGGCTAGCCGACGGATGTACCAAGAGACCCAGTACTTC. The chain is built from TRBV5-1 and TRBJ2-5, with D tentatively TRBD2 (5 bases). Germline V gene sequence: CDR1 SGHRS, CDR2 YFSETQ. The CDR3 has 18 residues. V was trimmed by 0 bases and J by 0 bases, leaving 18 bases between them.

This chain joins TRBV12-2 and TRBJ2-7; no DNA check was done on the table's D call, TRBD2. TRBV12-2 is shown as a pseudogene. The length of the CDR3 is 16 residues. CDR3 sequence: CASRFLGGRRSYEQYF. CDR3 nucleotides: TGTGCAAGTCGCTTTCTCGGGGGGAGACGCTCCTACGAGCAGTACTTC.

This clone has just one count. The genes are TRBV10-3 and TRBJ2-6; 10 nucleotides agree with TRBD1. The CDR3 loop spans 18 amino acids. CDR1 and CDR2 (germline): ENHRY, SYGVKD. J was trimmed by 0 bases and V by 4 bases; bases with no gene match: 6. The CDR3 sequence is CAISGRQGASSGANVLTF. The CDR3 DNA sequence: TGTGCCATCAGTGGGAGACAGGGGGCGAGCTCTGGGGCCAACGTCCTGACTTTC.

The chain's CDR3 is CASNSPGGRSDNYGYTF. The CDR3 DNA is TGTGCCAGCAACTCCCCCGGGGGGCGATCCGACAACTATGGCTACACCTTC. This sequence joins TRBV7-6 and TRBJ1-2; the D gene is possibly TRBD1 (6 bases). This CDR3 comprises 17 residues. Between the trimmed V and J ends, which lost 7 bases and 2 bases, there was a span of 23 bases. Germline values: CDR1 SGHVS, CDR2 FNYEAQ.

This clone appeared once. The V call is TRBV11-1, the J call TRBJ2-1, with a tentative D call TRBD2 (6 bases). This CDR3 region has 16 residues. Germline assignment: CDR1 SGHAT and CDR2 FQDESV (reference sequence). V lost 1 base, J lost 8 bases, and 18 bases lay in between. The DNA of the CDR3 is TGTGCCAGCAGCTTAGTATCCGGGGGAGCCATGGATGAGCAGTTCTTC. Protein: CASSLVSGGAMDEQFF. Full variable domain (remainder filled in from reference TRBV11-1 and TRBJ2-1): EAEVAQSPRYKITEKSQAVAFWCDPISGHATLYWYRQILGQGPELLVQFQDESVVDDSQLPKDRFSAERLKGVDSTLKIQPAELGDSAMYLCASSLVSGGAMDEQFFGPGTRLTVL.

The rearrangement joins TRBV2 to TRBJ2-7, with D possibly being TRBD1 (6 bases). Between the trimmed V and J ends, which lost 7 bases and 4 bases, there was a span of 17 bases. The CDR3 runs 14 residues. Germline lookup yields CDR1 SNHLY and CDR2 FYNNEI. This CDR3 is CASTTDSGAYEQYF. Here the CDR3 DNA reads TGTGCCAGCACTACGGACAGCGGTGCGTACGAGCAGTACTTC.

About this clone: The DNA is omitted, as the CDR3 cannot be located on it reliably, and the CDR3 follows TCRdb's listing. The V gene is TRBV21-1, the J gene TRBJ2-7; TRBD1 is the table's D call, not checked against the DNA. TRBV21-1 is shown as a pseudogene. The CDR3 length equals 16 residues, ends included. The CDR3 sequence: CASSWGQGIVSYEQYF.

This chain uses TRBV7-9 with TRBJ1-5, with D unclear. V was shortened by 5 bases and J by 3 bases, with 14 bases between the two germline ends. The germline CDR1 and CDR2 sequences are SEHNR and FQNEAQ (reference sequence). The CDR3 is 15 residues long. The CDR3 DNA sequence: TGTGCCAGCAGCGCCACGACAATACCCAATCAGCCCCAGCATTTT. Protein product: CASSATTIPNQPQHF.

This clone was observed a handful of times. The genes are TRBV7-9 and TRBJ2-1; tentative D call: TRBD1 (6 bases). The V end lost 6 bases, the J end lost 4 bases, and 13 bases lay between the germline ends. CDR3 length: 14 residues. The germline V gene encodes CDR1 SEHNR and CDR2 FQNEAQ (reference sequence). CDR3 in DNA: TGTGCCAGCAGGTGGACAGAACCATACAATGAGCAGTTCTTC. Protein: CASRWTEPYNEQFF.

This chain uses TRBV4-1 with TRBJ1-3, with TRBD1 matching 8 bases. Per the germline V gene, CDR1 is MGHRA and CDR2 is YSYEKL. CDR3 length: 14 residues. Trimming removed 4 bases from V and 8 bases from J; junction bases left unmatched: 7. CDR3 loop: CASSRATGVDTIYF. CDR3 DNA sequence: TGCGCCAGCAGCCGGGCGACAGGGGTAGACACCATATATTTT.

This rearrangement joins TRBV11-2 to TRBJ2-1; 10 bases line up with TRBD2. The length of the CDR3 is 16 residues. Germline V CDR1 and CDR2: SGHAT, FQNNGV. J lost 7 bases, V lost 4 bases, and 10 bases had no gene match. CDR3 amino acids: CASSSGVLAGVNEQFF. In DNA form, the CDR3 reads TGTGCCAGCAGCTCAGGGGTGCTAGCGGGAGTTAATGAGCAGTTCTTC.

This clone was counted once. This chain joins TRBV5-1 and TRBJ2-2; TRBD2 matches 9 bases. The CDR3 is 15 amino acids. Germline CDR1 and CDR2: SGHRS and YFSETQ. The junction had 10 bases not matched to a gene; V was cut back by 9 bases and J by 4 bases. The CDR3, as DNA: TGCGCCACCCATCCCGGACTAGCGAGCACCGGGGAGCTGTTTTTT. It specifies CATHPGLASTGELFF.

CDR3 nucleotide sequence: TGTGCCAGCAGCTTCAAACAGGGGTCCGGGGACAATCAGCCCCAGCATTTT. This encodes CASSFKQGSGDNQPQHF. The chain uses TRBV5-8 and TRBJ1-5; the match to TRBD1 covers 7 bases. Germline V CDR1 and CDR2: SGHTS, YDEGEE. The CDR3 is 17 amino acids. Losses at the gene ends were 2 bases for V and 3 bases for J; bases not matched to a gene: 11.

The chain links TRBV9 to TRBJ2-1; D possibly corresponds to TRBD2 (5 bases). Germline lookup yields CDR1 SGDLS and CDR2 YYNGEE. V lost 3 bases to trimming and J lost 0 bases, with 10 bases between them. The CDR3 is 15 residues long. The CDR3 is CASSDKRSSYNEQFF. DNA for the CDR3: TGTGCCAGCAGCGACAAGCGGAGCTCCTACAATGAGCAGTTCTTC. Using reference TRBV9 and TRBJ2-1 for the parts outside the CDR3, the full variable domain is DSGVTQTPKHLITATGQRVTLRCSPRSGDLSVYWYQQSLDQGLQFLIQYYNGEERAKGNILERFSAQQFPDLHSELNLSSLELGDSALYFCASSDKRSSYNEQFFGPGTRLTVL.

V is TRBV5-4 and J is TRBJ1-2; TRBD1 matches 9 bases. Trimming cost V 4 bases and J 2 bases; bases outside gene matches: 3. This CDR3 spans 14 amino acids. Germline lookup yields CDR1 SGHNT and CDR2 YYREEE (reference sequence). CDR3 sequence reads: CASSPGQGNYGYTF. The CDR3, as DNA: TGTGCCAGCAGCCCCGGACAGGGGAACTATGGCTACACCTTC.

The CDR3: CASSGAGNEQFF. Here the CDR3 DNA reads TGTGCCAGCAGCGGAGCGGGGAATGAGCAGTTCTTC. This rearrangement joins TRBV7-8 to TRBJ2-1; 7 bases fit TRBD2. Germline loops: CDR1 SGHVS, CDR2 FQNEAQ. V lost 5 bases and J lost 7; bases outside the gene matches: 2. The CDR3 has 12 residues.